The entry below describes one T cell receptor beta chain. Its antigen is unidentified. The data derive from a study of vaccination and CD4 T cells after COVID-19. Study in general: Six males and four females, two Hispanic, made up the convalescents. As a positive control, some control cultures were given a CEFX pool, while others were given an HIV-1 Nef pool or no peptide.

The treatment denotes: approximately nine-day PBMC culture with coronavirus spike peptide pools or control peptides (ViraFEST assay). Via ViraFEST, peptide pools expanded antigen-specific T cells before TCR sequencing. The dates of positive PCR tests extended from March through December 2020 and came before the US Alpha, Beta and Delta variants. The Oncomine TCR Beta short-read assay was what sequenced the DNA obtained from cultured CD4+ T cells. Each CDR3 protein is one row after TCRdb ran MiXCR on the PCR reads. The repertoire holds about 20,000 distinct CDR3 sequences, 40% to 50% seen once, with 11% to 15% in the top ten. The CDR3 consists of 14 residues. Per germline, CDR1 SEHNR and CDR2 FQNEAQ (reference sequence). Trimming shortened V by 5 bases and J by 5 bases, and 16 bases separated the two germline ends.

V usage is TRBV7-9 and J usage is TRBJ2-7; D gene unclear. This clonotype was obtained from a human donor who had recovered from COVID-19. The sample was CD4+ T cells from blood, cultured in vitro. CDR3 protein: CASSPNPNKNEQYF. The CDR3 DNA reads TGTGCCAGCAGCCCAAACCCTAACAAGAACGAGCAGTACTTC.